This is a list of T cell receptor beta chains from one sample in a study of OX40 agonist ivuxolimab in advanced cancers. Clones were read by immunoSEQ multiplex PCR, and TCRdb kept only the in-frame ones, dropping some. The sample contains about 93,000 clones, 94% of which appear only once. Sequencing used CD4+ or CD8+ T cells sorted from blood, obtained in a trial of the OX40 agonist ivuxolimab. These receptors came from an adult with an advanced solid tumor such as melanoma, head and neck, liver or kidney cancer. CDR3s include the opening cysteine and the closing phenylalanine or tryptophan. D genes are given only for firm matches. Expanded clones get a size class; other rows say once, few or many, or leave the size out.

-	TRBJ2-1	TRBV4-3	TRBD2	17	CASSQELAGGHYNEQFF	TGCGCCAGCAGCCAAGAACTAGCGGGGGGGCATTACAATGAGCAGTTCTTC
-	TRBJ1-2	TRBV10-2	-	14	CASSSSFSNYGYTF	TGCGCCAGCAGTTCGTCGTTTTCTAACTATGGCTACACCTTC
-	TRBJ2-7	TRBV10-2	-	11	CASSPTYEQYF	TGCGCCAGCAGTCCAACCTACGAGCAGTACTTC
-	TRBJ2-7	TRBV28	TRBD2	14	CATLPRGVSYEQYF	TGTGCCACGCTTCCCCGGGGGGTCTCCTACGAGCAGTACTTC
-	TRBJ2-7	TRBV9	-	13	CASSVEGWNEQYF	TGTGCCAGCAGCGTAGAAGGCTGGAACGAGCAGTACTTC
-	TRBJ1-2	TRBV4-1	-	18	CASSLKRGGGGPNYGYTF	TGCGCCAGCAGCCTTAAAAGGGGAGGAGGGGGGCCCAACTATGGCTACACCTTC
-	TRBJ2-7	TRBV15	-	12	CATSTSGYEQYF	TGTGCCACCAGCACCTCGGGTTACGAGCAGTACTTC
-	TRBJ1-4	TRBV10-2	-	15	CASSEFRTLNEKLFF	TGCGCCAGCAGTGAGTTTCGGACCCTTAATGAAAAACTGTTTTTT
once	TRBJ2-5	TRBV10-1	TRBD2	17	CASSEEWKRECQETQYF	TGCGCCAGCAGTGAGGAGTGGAAGCGGGAATGCCAAGAGACCCAGTACTTC
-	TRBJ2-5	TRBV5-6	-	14	CASSLPQGGETQYF	TGTGCCAGCAGCTTACCCCAAGGGGGGGAGACCCAGTACTTC
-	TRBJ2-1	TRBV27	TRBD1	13	CASSGRGRNEQFF	TGTGCCAGCAGTGGCAGGGGGCGCAATGAGCAGTTCTTC
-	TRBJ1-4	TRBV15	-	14	CATSSTGYNEKLFF	TGTGCCACCAGCAGTACAGGGTATAATGAAAAACTGTTTTTT
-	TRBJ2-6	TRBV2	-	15	CATPSPGYGANVLTF	TGTGCCACCCCCAGCCCAGGGTATGGGGCCAACGTCCTGACTTTC
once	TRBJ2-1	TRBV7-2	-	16	CASSLWPLGFGNEQFF	TGTGCCAGCAGCTTATGGCCCTTGGGGTTTGGGAATGAGCAGTTCTTC
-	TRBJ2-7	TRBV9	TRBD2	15	CASSPERTSDYEQYF	TGTGCCAGCAGCCCTGAAAGGACTAGCGACTACGAGCAGTACTTC
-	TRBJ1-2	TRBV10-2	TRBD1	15	CASSERDSLLWGYTF	TGCGCCAGCAGTGAGAGGGACAGTCTTCTATGGGGCTACACCTTC
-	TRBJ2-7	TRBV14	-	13	CASSQGGLNEQYF	TGTGCCAGCAGCCAAGGAGGGCTCAACGAGCAGTACTTC
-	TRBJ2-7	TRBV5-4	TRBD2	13	CASSFRVAGEQYF	TGTGCCAGCAGCTTCCGGGTAGCGGGGGAGCAGTACTTC
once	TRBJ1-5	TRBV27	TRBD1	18	CASSPKGDRGRGNQPQHF	TGTGCCAGCTCACCAAAAGGGGACAGGGGGAGAGGCAATCAGCCCCAGCATTTT
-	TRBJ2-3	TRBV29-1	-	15	CSVGGRGSHTDTQYF	TGCAGCGTTGGGGGGCGGGGGTCCCACACAGATACGCAGTATTTT
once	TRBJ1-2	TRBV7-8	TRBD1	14	CASSLDRGAYGYTF	TGTGCCAGCAGCTTAGACAGGGGGGCCTATGGCTACACCTTC
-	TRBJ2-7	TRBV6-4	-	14	CASSDGRAAYEQYF	TGTGCCAGCAGTGACGGCAGGGCCGCCTACGAGCAGTACTTC
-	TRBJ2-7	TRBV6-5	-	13	CASSSSGSYEQYF	TGTGCCAGCAGTTCTTCAGGGTCCTACGAGCAGTACTTC
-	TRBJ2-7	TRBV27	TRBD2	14	CASSHGTSGVEQYF	TGTGCCAGCAGTCATGGGACTAGCGGGGTAGAGCAGTACTTC
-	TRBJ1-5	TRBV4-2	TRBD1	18	CASSQEATGAASNQPQHF	TGTGCCAGCAGCCAAGAAGCGACAGGGGCGGCTAGCAATCAGCCCCAGCATTTT
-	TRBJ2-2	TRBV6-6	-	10	CASEGGELFF	TGTGCCAGCGAGGGCGGGGAGCTGTTTTTT
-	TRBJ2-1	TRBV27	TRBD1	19	CASSPSTGAHQVGYNEQFF	TGTGCCAGCAGTCCTTCGACAGGGGCCCACCAGGTGGGCTACAATGAGCAGTTCTTC
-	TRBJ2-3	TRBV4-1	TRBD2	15	CASSQTAGLGNTQYF	TGCGCCAGCAGCCAAACCGCGGGACTAGGGAATACGCAGTATTTT
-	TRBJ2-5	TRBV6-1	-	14	CASSERASRETQYF	TGTGCCAGCAGTGAACGCGCTAGCAGGGAGACCCAGTACTTC
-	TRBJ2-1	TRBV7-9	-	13	CASSLASLGEQFF	TGTGCCAGCAGCTTAGCCTCACTCGGTGAGCAGTTCTTC
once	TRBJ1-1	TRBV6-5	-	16	CASSSRTLRISTEAFF	TGTGCCAGCAGTTCGAGAACACTCCGGATAAGCACTGAAGCTTTCTTT
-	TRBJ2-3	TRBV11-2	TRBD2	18	CASSSSGPSSSGARAQYF	TGTGCCAGCAGCTCCAGCGGGCCGAGTAGTAGCGGGGCCAGGGCGCAGTATTTT
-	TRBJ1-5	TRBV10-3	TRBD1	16	CAISAGGRIGNQPQHF	TGTGCCATCAGTGCAGGGGGTAGAATTGGCAATCAGCCCCAGCATTTT
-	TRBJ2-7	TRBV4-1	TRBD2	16	CASSQVGGGTTYEQYF	TGCGCCAGCAGCCAAGTGGGTGGCGGGACTACCTACGAGCAGTACTTC
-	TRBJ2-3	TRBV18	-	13	CASSPGNTDTQYF	TGTGCCAGCTCACCAGGGAACACAGATACGCAGTATTTT
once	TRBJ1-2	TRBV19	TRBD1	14	CASSPGTGYYGYTF	TGTGCCAGTAGTCCCGGGACAGGGTACTATGGCTACACCTTC
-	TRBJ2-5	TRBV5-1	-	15	CASSQWGDRQETQYF	TGCGCCAGCAGCCAATGGGGGGATCGTCAAGAGACCCAGTACTTC
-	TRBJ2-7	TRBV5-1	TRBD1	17	CASSPDRTGTGVDEQYF	TGCGCCAGCAGCCCGGACCGAACCGGGACAGGGGTCGACGAGCAGTACTTC
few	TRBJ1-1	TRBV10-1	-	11	CASSDGTEAFF	TGCGCCAGCAGTGACGGTACTGAAGCTTTCTTT
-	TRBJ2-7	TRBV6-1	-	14	CASSGSRLYYEQYF	TGTGCCAGCAGTGGAAGTAGGTTGTACTACGAGCAGTACTTC
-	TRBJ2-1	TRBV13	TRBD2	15	CASSTGLADYNEQFF	TGTGCCAGCAGCACGGGACTAGCGGACTACAATGAGCAGTTCTTC
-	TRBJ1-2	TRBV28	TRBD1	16	CASSSVRGDRVYGYTF	TGTGCCAGCAGTTCTGTTAGGGGAGACAGGGTCTATGGCTACACCTTC
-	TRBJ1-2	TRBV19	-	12	CASASGNYGYTF	TGTGCCAGCGCGTCAGGGAACTATGGCTACACCTTC